These T cell receptor beta chains were read from a single sample in a study of CD8 T cells in ankylosing spondylitis. TCRdb fed the 5' RACE reads into MiXCR, producing one record per CDR3 protein. The table records 380,000 or so distinct CDR3 sequences, approximately 20% of them present only once. The sample taken for sequencing was blood, either unsorted or a sorted T cell fraction (not recorded which). The source is a male donor with ankylosing spondylitis or in good health (not recorded which). Each CDR3 is given with its conserved first and last residue. Each record gives: V gene, D gene, J gene, clone size, CDR3 protein, CDR3 DNA. The D gene is left open where the match is weak. Not all rows give a size; the values are once, few, many and, for expanded clones, a class.

>TRBV6-6|NA|TRBJ1-6|few
CASSSLGSPLHF
TGTGCCAGCAGTTCGTTAGGTTCACCCCTCCACTTT
>TRBV5-8|TRBD1|TRBJ2-7|NA
CASSSRTGAHEQYF
TGTGCCAGCAGCTCCCGGACAGGGGCCCACGAGCAGTACTTC
>TRBV7-9|NA|TRBJ2-7|NA
CASSPPAQGIHEQYF
TGTGCCAGCAGCCCTCCGGCGCAGGGGATCCACGAGCAGTACTTC
>TRBV27|NA|TRBJ2-2|few
CASSLQQGSKLFF
TGTGCCAGCAGTTTACAGCAGGGGTCGAAGCTGTTTTTT
>TRBV24-1|NA|TRBJ2-3|few
CATSDPLAGTDTQYF
TGTGCCACCAGTGACCCCTTGGCCGGCACAGATACGCAGTATTTT
>TRBV12-3/TRBV12-4|TRBD1|TRBJ2-1|few
CASRGQVYEQFF
TGTGCCAGCAGAGGACAGGTTTATGAGCAGTTCTTC
>TRBV12-3/TRBV12-4|NA|TRBJ1-2|few
CASTPGWGSGYTF
TGTGCCAGCACTCCAGGGTGGGGTTCGGGCTACACCTTC
>TRBV29-1|NA|TRBJ2-5|few
CSVVYRYQETQYF
TGCAGCGTTGTTTACAGGTACCAAGAGACCCAGTACTTC
>TRBV29-1|NA|TRBJ2-3|few
CSVVGDTQYF
TGCAGCGTTGTTGGTGATACGCAGTATTTT
>TRBV11-2|TRBD1|TRBJ2-5|few
CASSWDRGVMLETQYF
TGTGCCAGCAGCTGGGACAGGGGGGTGATGTTGGAGACCCAGTACTTC